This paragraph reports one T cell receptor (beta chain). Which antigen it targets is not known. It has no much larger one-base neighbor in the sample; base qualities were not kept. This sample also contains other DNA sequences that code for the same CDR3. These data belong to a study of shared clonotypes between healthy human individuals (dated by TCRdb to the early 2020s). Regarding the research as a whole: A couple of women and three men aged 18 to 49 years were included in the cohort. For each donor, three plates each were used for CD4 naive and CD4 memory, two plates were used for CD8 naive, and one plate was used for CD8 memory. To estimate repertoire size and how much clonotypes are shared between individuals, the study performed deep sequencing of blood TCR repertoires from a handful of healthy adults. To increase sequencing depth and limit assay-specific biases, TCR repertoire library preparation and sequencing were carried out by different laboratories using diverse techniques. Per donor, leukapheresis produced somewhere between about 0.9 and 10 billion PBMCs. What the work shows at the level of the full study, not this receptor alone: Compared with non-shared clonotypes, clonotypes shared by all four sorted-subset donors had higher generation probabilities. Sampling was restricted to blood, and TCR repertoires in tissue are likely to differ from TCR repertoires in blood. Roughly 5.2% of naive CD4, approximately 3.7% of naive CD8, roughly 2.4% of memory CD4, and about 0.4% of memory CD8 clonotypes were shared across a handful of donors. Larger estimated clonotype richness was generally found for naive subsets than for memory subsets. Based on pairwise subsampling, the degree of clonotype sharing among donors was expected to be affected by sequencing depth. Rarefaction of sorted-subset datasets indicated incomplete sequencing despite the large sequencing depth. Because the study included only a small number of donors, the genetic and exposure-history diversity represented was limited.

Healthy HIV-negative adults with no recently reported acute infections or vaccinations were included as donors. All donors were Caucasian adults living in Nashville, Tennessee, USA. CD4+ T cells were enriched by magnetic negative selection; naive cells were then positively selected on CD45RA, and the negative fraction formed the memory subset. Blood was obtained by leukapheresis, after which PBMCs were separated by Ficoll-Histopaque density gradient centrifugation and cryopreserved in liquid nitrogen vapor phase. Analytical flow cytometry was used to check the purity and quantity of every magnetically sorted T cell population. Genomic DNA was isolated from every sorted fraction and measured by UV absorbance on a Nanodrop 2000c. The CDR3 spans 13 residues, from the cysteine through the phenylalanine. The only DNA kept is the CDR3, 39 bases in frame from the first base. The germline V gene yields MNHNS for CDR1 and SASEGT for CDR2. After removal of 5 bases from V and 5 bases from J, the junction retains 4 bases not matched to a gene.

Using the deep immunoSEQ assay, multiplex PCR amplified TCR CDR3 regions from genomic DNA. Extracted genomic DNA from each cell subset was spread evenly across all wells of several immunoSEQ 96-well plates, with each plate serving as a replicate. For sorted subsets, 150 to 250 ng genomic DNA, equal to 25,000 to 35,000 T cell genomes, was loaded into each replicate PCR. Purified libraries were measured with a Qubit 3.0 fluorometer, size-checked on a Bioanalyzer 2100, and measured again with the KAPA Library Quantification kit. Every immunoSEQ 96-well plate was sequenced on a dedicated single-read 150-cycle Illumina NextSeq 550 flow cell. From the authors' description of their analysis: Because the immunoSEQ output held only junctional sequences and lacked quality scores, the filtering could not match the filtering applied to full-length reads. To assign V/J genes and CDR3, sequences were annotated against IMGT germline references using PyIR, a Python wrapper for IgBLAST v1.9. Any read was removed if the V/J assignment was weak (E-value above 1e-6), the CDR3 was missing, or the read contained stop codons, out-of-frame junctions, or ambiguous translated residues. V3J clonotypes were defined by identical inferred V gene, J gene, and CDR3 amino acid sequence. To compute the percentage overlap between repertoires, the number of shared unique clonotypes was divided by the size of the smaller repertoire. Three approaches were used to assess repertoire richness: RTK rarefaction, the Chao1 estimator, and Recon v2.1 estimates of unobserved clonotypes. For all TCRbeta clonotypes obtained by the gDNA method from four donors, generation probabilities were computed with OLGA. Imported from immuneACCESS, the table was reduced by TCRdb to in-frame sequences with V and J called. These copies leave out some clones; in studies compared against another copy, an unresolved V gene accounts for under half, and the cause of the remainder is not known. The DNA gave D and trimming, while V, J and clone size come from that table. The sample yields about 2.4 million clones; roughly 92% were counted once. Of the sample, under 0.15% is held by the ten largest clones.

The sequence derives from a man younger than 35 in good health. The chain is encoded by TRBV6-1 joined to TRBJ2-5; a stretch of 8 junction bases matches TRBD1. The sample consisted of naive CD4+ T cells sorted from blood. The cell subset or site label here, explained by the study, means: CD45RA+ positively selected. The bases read TGTGCCAGCAGTTCAGACAGGGGTGAGACCCAGTACTTC. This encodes CASSSDRGETQYF.